This T cell receptor (beta chain) derives from a study of spatial heterogeneity in lung cancer. TCRdb analysed the 5' RACE reads with MiXCR anew, one entry per CDR3 protein. The repertoire has tens of thousands of distinct CDR3 sequences, approximately 14% of them found once; the top ten carry 56%. The V and J ends lost 8 bases and 4 bases respectively, with 8 bases between them. This CDR3 is 11 amino acids long. The V gene's germline CDR1 is MNHEY and CDR2 SVGAGI. Sample time point: sample taken at primary tumor resection. Sequencing of whole RNA from tumor, nontumor lung or frozen PBMC involved no sorting.

The clonotype originates from a male donor with early-stage non-small cell lung cancer. The chain combines TRBV6-5 with TRBJ1-2, with a weak D call TRBD1 (5 bases). The sequences come from PBMCs, collected at surgery. The CDR3 region is CASRDGYGYTF. The DNA of the CDR3 is TGTGCCAGCCGGGACGGCTATGGCTACACCTTC.